The clone carrying this T cell receptor beta chain was counted once. The sample is drawn from a study of blood T cell repertoires in COVID-19. Data came from immunoSEQ multiplex PCR; TCRdb stores just in-frame clones and leaves some out. The table shows 120,000 or so clones, with 85% to 90% occurring only once. Trimming removed 0 bases from V and 2 bases from J; junction bases left unmatched: 6. Germline-derived CDR1 and CDR2 are SGHTA and FQGNSA. The CDR3 length is 16 residues. The sample comprised peripheral blood. This receptor was taken from a woman in her sixties or seventies with COVID-19, enrolled during active disease. The genes are TRBV7-2 and TRBJ2-7, with TRBD2 identical over 8 bases. The CDR3 coding sequence is TGTGCCAGCAGCTTAGCAATCGGGGGGGATCCCTACGAGCAGTACTTC. Translated, it gives CASSLAIGGDPYEQYF.